This TCR beta chain was observed in a study of blood T cell repertoires in COVID-19. Study-wide background: Samples came from the United States, Italy and Spain, spanning acute and convalescent COVID-19. PBMCs, B-cell-depleted T cells, or T cells were the source of the cDNA or gDNA that made up the material.

Seattle patient enrollment occurred during active infection, with longitudinal follow-up thereafter. TCRdb's copy holds only in-frame clones and misses some; the assay was immunoSEQ multiplex PCR. Among 300,000 to 350,000 clones listed, under 90% were seen once. Losses at the gene ends were 6 bases for V and 0 bases for J; bases not matched to a gene: 10. CDR1 and CDR2 from the germline V gene are SNHLY and FYNNEI. This CDR3 spans 16 amino acids. This sequence was found in a woman younger than 45 with COVID-19, enrolled during active disease. The rearrangement uses TRBV2 and TRBJ1-2; 7 bases map to TRBD1. Sequencing was done on a sample of peripheral blood. The CDR3 DNA sequence: TGTGCCAGCAGCTTCCTACGGACAGGAGCTAACTATGGCTACACCTTC. This sequence encodes CASSFLRTGANYGYTF.